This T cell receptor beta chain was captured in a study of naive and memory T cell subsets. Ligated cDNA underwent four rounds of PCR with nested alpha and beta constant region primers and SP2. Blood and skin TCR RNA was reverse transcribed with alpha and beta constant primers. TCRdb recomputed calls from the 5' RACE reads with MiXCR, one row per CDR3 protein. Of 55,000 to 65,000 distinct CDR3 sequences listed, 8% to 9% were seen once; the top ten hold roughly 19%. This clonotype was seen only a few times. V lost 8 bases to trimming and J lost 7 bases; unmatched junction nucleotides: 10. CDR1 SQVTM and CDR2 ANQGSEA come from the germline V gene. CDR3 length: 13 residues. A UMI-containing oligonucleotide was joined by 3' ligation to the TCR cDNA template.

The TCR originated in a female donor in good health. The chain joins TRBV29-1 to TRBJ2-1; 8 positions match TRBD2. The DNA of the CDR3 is TGCAGCTCCCCGGGGGGGGAGAGAAATGAGCAGTTCTTC. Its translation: CSSPGGERNEQFF.